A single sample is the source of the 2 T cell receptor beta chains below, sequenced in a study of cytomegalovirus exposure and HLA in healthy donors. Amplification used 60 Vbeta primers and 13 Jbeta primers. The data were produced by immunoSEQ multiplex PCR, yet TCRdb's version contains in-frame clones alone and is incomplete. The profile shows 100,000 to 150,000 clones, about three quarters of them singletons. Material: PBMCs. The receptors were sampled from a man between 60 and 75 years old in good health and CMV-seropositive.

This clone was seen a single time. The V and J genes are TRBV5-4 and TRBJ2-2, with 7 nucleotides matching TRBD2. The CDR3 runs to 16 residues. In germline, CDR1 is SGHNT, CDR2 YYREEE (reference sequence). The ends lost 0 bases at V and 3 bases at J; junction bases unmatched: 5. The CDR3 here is CASSLDVGGYTGELFF. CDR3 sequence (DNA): TGTGCCAGCAGCTTGGATGTGGGGGGGTACACCGGGGAGCTGTTTTTT.

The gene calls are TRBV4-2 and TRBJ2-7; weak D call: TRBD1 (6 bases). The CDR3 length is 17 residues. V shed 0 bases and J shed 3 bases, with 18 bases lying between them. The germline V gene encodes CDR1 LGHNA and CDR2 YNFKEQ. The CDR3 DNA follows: TGTGCCAGCAGCCAAGAGCCACAGGGCCATGGGTTCTACGAGCAGTACTTC. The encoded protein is CASSQEPQGHGFYEQYF.